This T cell receptor (beta chain) is drawn from a study of blood T cell repertoires in COVID-19 (TCRdb year 2020). Notes on the research overall: Samples from collaborators originated in the United States, Italy and Spain and spanned both the acute and convalescent phases of COVID-19. The material from the prospective study consisted of cDNA or gDNA derived from T cells, B-cell-depleted T cells, or PBMCs. The dataset comprised deeply sampled blood TCRbeta repertoires from subjects exposed to, actively infected with, or recovered from COVID-19. A freely available public database, intended as a resource for researchers studying the immune response to SARS-CoV-2, is where the repertoires were released. Samples were obtained from the ongoing ImmuneRACE study (first 160 participants) and from about 1,300 subjects provided by 6 global collaborators. The sample metadata nearly always contained a de-identified subject ID, COVID-19 status, age in years and sex. HLA class I and class II types, where available, came from metadata supplied by the sample provider rather than from assay-based typing. What the work shows at the level of the full study, not this receptor alone: The amount of clinical and demographic metadata varied by source and participant and was provided uncurated.

At one collaborating source in Seattle, patients were enrolled during active infection and were followed longitudinally through the course of disease. Whole blood was collected in K2EDTA tubes by collaborating institutions according to the institutions' own protocols. Collaborator samples were shipped for TCRbeta analysis as frozen whole blood, isolated PBMCs, or DNA extracted from either sample type. The immunoSEQ Assay, a bias-controlled multiplex PCR, was used to amplify TCRbeta CDR3 regions from genomic DNA. The source study handled its data this way. Nucleated cell counts per sample were estimated from amplification of reference gene primers within the assay. To quantify the absolute abundance of each unique TCRbeta CDR3 rearrangement, sequence reads were collapsed and filtered. Productive Simpson clonality was computed per sample as the square root of Simpson's diversity index over productive rearrangements. TCRdb took over this immuneACCESS table, retaining in-frame rearrangements with V and J assigned. Such tables are incomplete; in checked studies, under half of the missing clones stem from an unresolved V gene, and the remainder is unexplained. That table gives V, J and clone size, and the DNA gave D and trimming. The sample table shows approximately 530,000 clones, and 85% to 90% are seen once. The ten largest account for 7.5% to 9.5% of the sample.

Worth noting for this clone: The antigen it recognizes is unknown. Base qualities are missing; no much larger clone stands one base away.

The CDR3 numbers 14 residues from cysteine through phenylalanine. Only CDR3 DNA is held: 42 bases, read in frame from base 1. The germline V gene yields ENHRY for CDR1 and SYGVKD for CDR2. V is cut back by 10 bases and J by 4 bases, with 10 bases in the junction unmatched. This clonotype originated in a woman aged 45-60 years with COVID-19, enrolled during active disease. What was sequenced was peripheral blood. The chain is assembled from TRBV10-3 and TRBJ2-5, and 9 junctional nucleotides match TRBD1. The CDR3 corresponds to CASRQGGGGETQYF. Here is the DNA: TGTGCCAGCAGACAGGGGGGTGGGGGAGAGACCCAGTACTTC.